This T cell receptor (beta chain) is from a study of cytomegalovirus exposure and HLA in healthy donors. On the study more broadly: An analysis done earlier identified more than 100 million unique TCR beta sequences from around 180 million T cells. Within an early data release were around 80 million unique TCRs drawn from HLA-typed donors.

Study observations and caveats: Immune exposure data for these donors was limited to CMV serostatus.

CDR3 length: 13 residues. The germline gives CDR1 GTSNPN, CDR2 SVGIG (reference sequence). The PCR used 60 Vbeta and 13 Jbeta primers. Generated by immunoSEQ multiplex PCR, the TCRdb table keeps only in-frame clones and is missing some. The table shows 80,000 to 100,000 clones, with around 68% occurring only once. Only one count was recorded for this clone. The antigen remains unidentified. Relative to the germline gene, one junction end is altered; a read error may explain this. The V and J genes are TRBV30 and TRBJ2-7, with D maybe TRBD2 (5 bases). The receptor was isolated from a woman in her forties in good health and CMV-seropositive. The specimen was PBMCs. This CDR3 is CAWSVLEWVEQSF. The CDR3 DNA follows: TGTGCCTGGAGTGTACTAGAGTGGGTTGAGCAGTCCTTC.